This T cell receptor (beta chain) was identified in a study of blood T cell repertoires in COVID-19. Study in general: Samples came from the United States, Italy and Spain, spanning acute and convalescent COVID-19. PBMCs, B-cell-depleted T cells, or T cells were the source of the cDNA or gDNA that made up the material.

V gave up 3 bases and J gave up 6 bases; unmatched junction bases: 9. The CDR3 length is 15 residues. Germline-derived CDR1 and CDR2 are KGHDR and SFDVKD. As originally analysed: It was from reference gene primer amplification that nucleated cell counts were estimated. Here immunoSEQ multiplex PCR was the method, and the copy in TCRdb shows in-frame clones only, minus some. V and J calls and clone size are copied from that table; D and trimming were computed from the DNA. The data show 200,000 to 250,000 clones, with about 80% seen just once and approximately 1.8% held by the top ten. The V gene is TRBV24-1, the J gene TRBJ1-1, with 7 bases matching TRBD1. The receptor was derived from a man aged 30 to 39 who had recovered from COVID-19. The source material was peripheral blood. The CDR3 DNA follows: TGTGCCACCAGTGATCCAAACAGGGGCGCCTCTGAAGCTTTCTTT. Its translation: CATSDPNRGASEAFF.